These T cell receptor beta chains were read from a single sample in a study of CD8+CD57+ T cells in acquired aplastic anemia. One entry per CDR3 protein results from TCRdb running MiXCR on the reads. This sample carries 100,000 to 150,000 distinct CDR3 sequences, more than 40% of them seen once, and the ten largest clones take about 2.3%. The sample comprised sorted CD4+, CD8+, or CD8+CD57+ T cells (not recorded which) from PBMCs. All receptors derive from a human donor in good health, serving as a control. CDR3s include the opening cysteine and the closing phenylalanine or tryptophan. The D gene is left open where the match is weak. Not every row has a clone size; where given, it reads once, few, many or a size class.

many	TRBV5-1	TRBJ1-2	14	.	TGCGCCAGCAGCTCCCCGGGGCAGAACTATGGCTACACCTTC	CASSSPGQNYGYTF
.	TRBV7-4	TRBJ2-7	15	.	TGTGCCAGCAGCTTAGGGAGCGTTCCCTCCTACGAGCAGTACTTC	CASSLGSVPSYEQYF
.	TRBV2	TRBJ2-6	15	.	TGTGCCAGCTCAGGTCCGCACTCTGGGGCCAACGTCCTGACTTTC	CASSGPHSGANVLTF
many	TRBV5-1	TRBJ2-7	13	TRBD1	TGCGCCAGCAGCCAAAATACAGGGGACGAGCAGTACTTC	CASSQNTGDEQYF
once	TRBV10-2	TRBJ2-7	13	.	TGCGCCAGCAGTTCTTTGGCTGGGGGCGAGCAGTACTTC	CASSSLAGGEQYF
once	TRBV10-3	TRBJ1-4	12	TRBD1	TGTGCCATCAGTTTGGGGACAGGGACGGTGTTTTTT	CAISLGTGTVFF
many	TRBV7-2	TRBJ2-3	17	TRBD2	TGTGCCAGCAGCAGGACTAGCGGGGGGGCCAGCCCAGATACGCAGTATTTT	CASSRTSGGASPDTQYF
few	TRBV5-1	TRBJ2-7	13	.	TGCGCCAGCAGGGGATCGTATATCGACGAGCAGTACTTC	CASRGSYIDEQYF
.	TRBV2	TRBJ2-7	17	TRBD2	TGTGCCAGCAGTGAGGAGGGAAGCGGGGGGGCCTTAGGCGAGCAGTACTTC	CASSEEGSGGALGEQYF
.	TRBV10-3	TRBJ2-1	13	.	TGTGCCATCAGTGTAGGAGGAGACAATGAGCAGTTCTTC	CAISVGGDNEQFF
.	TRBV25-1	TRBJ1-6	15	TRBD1	TGTGCCAGCAGGCAATCCGGGACAGGGGATTCACCCCTCCACTTT	CASRQSGTGDSPLHF
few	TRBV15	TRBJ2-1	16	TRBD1	TGTGCCACCAGCAGAGAGGGACAGGGAATGAACAATGAGCAGTTCTTC	CATSREGQGMNNEQFF
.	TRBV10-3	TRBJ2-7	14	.	TGTGCCATCACTCCAGGGTTTACCTCCTACGAGCAGTACTTC	CAITPGFTSYEQYF
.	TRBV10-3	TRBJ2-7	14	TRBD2	TGTGCCATCAGGCATACTAGCGGGGGTGACGAGCAGTACTTC	CAIRHTSGGDEQYF
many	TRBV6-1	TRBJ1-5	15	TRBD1	TGTGCCAGCAACCCAACAGGGGCGGGCAATCAGCCCCAGCATTTT	CASNPTGAGNQPQHF
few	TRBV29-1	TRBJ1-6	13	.	TGCAGCGTTGCGTGGGGGGTTAATTCACCCCTCCACTTT	CSVAWGVNSPLHF
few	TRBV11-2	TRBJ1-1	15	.	TGTGCCAGCAGCTTAGATTCGCTCAGGGTCGGAGATGCTTTCTTT	CASSLDSLRVGDAFF
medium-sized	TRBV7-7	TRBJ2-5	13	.	TGTGCCAGCAGCTTACAGTACGAAGAGACCCAGTACTTC	CASSLQYEETQYF
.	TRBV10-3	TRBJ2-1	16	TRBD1	TGTGCCATCAGTGAGACAGGGGCTGGAAAGGGCAATGAGCAGTTCTTC	CAISETGAGKGNEQFF
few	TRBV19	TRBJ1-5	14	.	TGTGCCAGTGAGAATGGAGGGGGCAATCAGCCCCAGCATTTT	CASENGGGNQPQHF
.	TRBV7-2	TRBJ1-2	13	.	TGTGCCAGCAGCTTGTGGGACGGCTATGGCTACACCTTC	CASSLWDGYGYTF
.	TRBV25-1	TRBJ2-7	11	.	TGTGCCAGCAGGACAGCCTACGAGCAGTACTTC	CASRTAYEQYF
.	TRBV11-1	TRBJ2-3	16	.	TGTGCCAGCAGCTTGGAGGGGGGCTCGGCCACAGATACGCAGTATTTT	CASSLEGGSATDTQYF
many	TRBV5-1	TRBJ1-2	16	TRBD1	TGCGCCAGCAGCTTGGGCGTCAGGGGACAGGGATCCGGCTACACCTTC	CASSLGVRGQGSGYTF
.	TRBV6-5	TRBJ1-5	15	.	TGTGCCAGCAGTTACAGCGCAGGGGCCAATCAGCCCCAGCATTTT	CASSYSAGANQPQHF
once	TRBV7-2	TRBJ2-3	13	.	TGTGCCAGCAGCTTAGGAAAATCAGATACGCAGTATTTT	CASSLGKSDTQYF
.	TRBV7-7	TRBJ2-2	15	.	TGTGCTAGCAGCCCACAGGGTGGCAAGGCCGGGGAGCTGTTTTTT	CASSPQGGKAGELFF